The TCR beta chain under discussion was sequenced for a study of blood T cell repertoires in COVID-19. About the study: Acute-phase and convalescent COVID-19 samples originated in the United States, Italy and Spain. T cells, B-cell-depleted T cells, or PBMCs supplied cDNA or gDNA.

In the original processing: Estimation of nucleated cell counts relied on the amplification of reference gene primers. The method was immunoSEQ multiplex PCR; TCRdb's version includes in-frame clones alone and lacks a portion of them. The V and J calls and clone size are taken from that table; D and trimming were inferred from the DNA. The sample lists about 130,000 clones; less than 90% were seen once. CDR3 length equals 15 residues. Germline V gene lookup returns CDR1 SNHLY and CDR2 FYNNEI. J was trimmed by 5 bases and V by 6 bases; bases with no gene match: 8. The receptor comes from a man aged 60 to 75 with acute or convalescent COVID-19. V usage is TRBV2 and J usage is TRBJ2-1, with TRBD2 identical over 9 bases. The sample was peripheral blood. The CDR3: CASSASSSGDNEQFF. The CDR3 coding sequence is TGTGCCAGCAGCGCCTCTTCTAGCGGGGACAATGAGCAGTTCTTC.